This T cell receptor (beta chain) was recorded in a study of cytomegalovirus exposure and HLA in healthy donors. General observations from the study: Roughly even sequencing depth across donors was the assumption behind the presence/absence analyses. A few CMV-associated chains were confirmed in vitro to be specific for CMV antigens.

The CDR3 runs to 13 residues. Germline lookup yields CDR1 MNHNS and CDR2 SASEGT. V lost 4 bases, J lost 6 bases, and 13 bases lay in between. This PCR relied on a set of 60 Vbeta primers and 13 Jbeta primers. Under the authors' procedure: Later, roughly 86 million unique TCR beta chains were counted in an analysis, and around 11 million of them were shared. Here immunoSEQ multiplex PCR was the method, and the copy in TCRdb shows in-frame clones only, minus some. V and J calls and clone size are given by that table; D and trimming were obtained from the DNA. This sample has roughly 130,000 clones, with around 69% found just once. To note about this clone: The antigen is undetermined.

The TCR was taken from a woman between 40 and 50 years old in good health and CMV-seropositive. The rearrangement joins TRBV6-1 to TRBJ2-7, with a possible D match to TRBD2 (6 bases). The material sequenced was PBMCs. The CDR3 protein is CASSGGGGFEQYF. CDR3 in DNA: TGTGCCAGCAGTGGGGGTGGGGGGTTCGAGCAGTACTTC.